The rows below give T cell receptor beta chains drawn from one sample of a study of T cell changes during pregnancy in multiple sclerosis. Data came from immunoSEQ multiplex PCR; TCRdb stores just in-frame clones and leaves some out. This table has just over 30,000 clones, roughly 90% appearing once. Here the sequenced sample was CD8+ T cells from peripheral blood mononuclear cells, taken in the second trimester of pregnancy. All receptors come from a female donor with multiple sclerosis, enrolled in a pregnancy study. The CDR3 runs from the conserved cysteine through the conserved F or W. A D gene is named only where the DNA matches it firmly. Expanded clones are given a class, and other clones once, few, many or no size at all.

D	V	size	J	CDR3	DNA
NA	TRBV4-2	NA	TRBJ2-7	CASSLGGTDEQYF	TGTGCCAGCAGCCTAGGGGGAACGGATGAGCAGTACTTC
NA	TRBV28	NA	TRBJ2-7	CASSLVAVNEQYF	TGTGCCAGCAGTTTAGTAGCGGTAAACGAGCAGTACTTC
NA	TRBV5-6	NA	TRBJ2-1	CASSLDKPEGVWDYNEQFF	TGTGCCAGCAGCTTGGACAAACCCGAGGGAGTTTGGGACTACAATGAGCAGTTCTTC
NA	TRBV21-1	NA	TRBJ1-5	CASSATNMDRGLQPQHF	TGTGCCAGCAGTGCTACCAATATGGACAGGGGGCTTCAGCCCCAGCATTTT
TRBD2	TRBV7-2	NA	TRBJ2-2	CASGGAGAGELFF	TGTGCCAGCGGGGGAGCGGGAGCCGGGGAGCTGTTTTTT
TRBD2	TRBV4-2	NA	TRBJ2-7	CASSQEDTSGYEQYF	TGTGCCAGCAGCCAAGAAGATACTAGCGGCTACGAGCAGTACTTC
TRBD1	TRBV2	once	TRBJ2-1	CASSSGTGVYNEQFF	TGTGCCAGCAGTTCCGGGACAGGGGTTTACAATGAGCAGTTCTTC
TRBD2	TRBV4-2	NA	TRBJ2-1	CASSQEWTSGNNEQFF	TGTGCCAGCAGCCAAGAGTGGACTAGCGGGAACAATGAGCAGTTCTTC
TRBD1	TRBV7-9	NA	TRBJ1-1	CASSPPSQTGFTEAFF	TGTGCCAGCAGCCCCCCCTCCCAGACAGGGTTTACTGAAGCTTTCTTT
NA	TRBV5-1	once	TRBJ2-3	CASSLLSGGTDTQYF	TGCGCCAGCAGCTTGCTGTCCGGGGGTACAGATACGCAGTATTTT
TRBD2	TRBV7-3	NA	TRBJ2-7	CASSPDGGGYYEQYF	TGTGCCAGCAGTCCGGACGGGGGGGGGTACTACGAGCAGTACTTC
TRBD1	TRBV18	few	TRBJ2-7	CASSPGTGVEQYF	TGTGCCAGCTCACCCGGGACAGGGGTTGAGCAGTACTTC
NA	TRBV30	once	TRBJ2-7	CAWSGTARGEQYF	TGTGCCTGGAGTGGTACGGCTAGGGGCGAGCAGTACTTC
NA	TRBV6-4	medium-sized	TRBJ2-6	CASSDGKSGANVLTF	TGTGCCAGCAGTGACGGCAAATCTGGGGCCAACGTCCTGACTTTC
TRBD2	TRBV4-1	NA	TRBJ2-1	CASSQVSGRNNEQFF	TGCGCCAGCAGCCAAGTAAGCGGGAGAAACAATGAGCAGTTCTTC
NA	TRBV28	NA	TRBJ1-4	CASSLTGYEDEKLFF	TGTGCCAGCAGTTTAACGGGTTACGAGGATGAAAAACTGTTTTTT
TRBD2	TRBV25-1	once	TRBJ2-7	CASSESGTSGGREQYF	TGTGCCAGCAGTGAATCCGGGACTAGCGGGGGCCGAGAGCAGTACTTC
NA	TRBV4-3	NA	TRBJ2-7	CASSQDRGDSYEQYF	TGCGCCAGCAGCCAAGATAGGGGCGACTCCTACGAGCAGTACTTC
TRBD2	TRBV6-1	NA	TRBJ2-2	CASSEEVSGSFGELFF	TGTGCCAGCAGTGAAGAGGTTAGCGGGAGTTTCGGGGAGCTGTTTTTT
NA	TRBV29-1	once	TRBJ2-3	CSARVRGADTQYF	TGCAGCGCCAGAGTCAGGGGCGCAGATACGCAGTATTTT
NA	TRBV5-4	NA	TRBJ2-7	CASSLQKGAHEQYF	TGTGCCAGCAGCTTACAAAAGGGAGCCCACGAGCAGTACTTC
NA	TRBV25-1	NA	TRBJ2-5	CASRRRDTPAAQYF	TGTGCCAGCAGAAGAAGGGACACTCCGGCGGCCCAGTACTTC
NA	TRBV6-4	NA	TRBJ2-1	CASSQDSSYNEQFF	TGTGCCAGCAGTCAGGACAGTTCCTACAATGAGCAGTTCTTC
TRBD1	TRBV2	NA	TRBJ2-1	CANESGTGAHEQFF	TGTGCCAACGAATCCGGGACAGGGGCCCACGAGCAGTTCTTC
NA	TRBV27	NA	TRBJ1-4	CASSLRGGNEKLFF	TGTGCCAGCAGTTTACGGGGGGGAAATGAAAAACTGTTTTTT
NA	TRBV27	NA	TRBJ2-1	CASSIVKSSYNEQFF	TGTGCCAGCAGTATCGTTAAGAGCTCCTACAATGAGCAGTTCTTC
NA	TRBV27	NA	TRBJ2-7	CASRDINEYEQYF	TGTGCCAGCAGGGACATAAACGAGTACGAGCAGTACTTC
TRBD1	TRBV2	NA	TRBJ1-1	CASIAQGHTEAFF	TGTGCCAGCATCGCACAGGGGCACACTGAAGCTTTCTTT
TRBD2	TRBV2	NA	TRBJ2-3	CASSEVLAGQLDTQYF	TGTGCCAGCAGTGAAGTCCTAGCGGGGCAGTTAGATACGCAGTATTTT
TRBD2	TRBV4-1	NA	TRBJ2-3	CASTRLAGSGDTQYF	TGCGCCAGCACTCGGCTAGCGGGAAGCGGGGATACGCAGTATTTT
NA	TRBV29-1	NA	TRBJ2-2	CSVGDFGGELFF	TGCAGCGTGGGGGACTTTGGCGGGGAGCTGTTTTTT
TRBD1	TRBV6-5	NA	TRBJ1-2	CASSTPTGGFYGYTF	TGTGCCAGCAGTACACCGACAGGGGGCTTCTATGGCTACACCTTC
TRBD2	TRBV7-9	NA	TRBJ2-1	CASSRGGSEQFF	TGTGCCAGCAGCCGGGGGGGGTCCGAGCAGTTCTTC
TRBD2	TRBV29-1	NA	TRBJ2-1	CSVVTSGYNEQFF	TGCAGCGTTGTGACTAGCGGCTACAATGAGCAGTTCTTC
TRBD2	TRBV19	NA	TRBJ2-1	CASSMLAGLLGEQFF	TGTGCCAGTAGTATGCTAGCGGGCCTTTTGGGTGAGCAGTTCTTC
TRBD2	TRBV7-2	NA	TRBJ2-3	CASSPVAGASTDTQYF	TGTGCCAGCAGCCCGGTAGCGGGAGCAAGCACAGATACGCAGTATTTT
TRBD2	TRBV15	NA	TRBJ2-2	CATSRVDGTSGRFPHTGELFF	TGTGCCACCAGCAGAGTGGACGGGACTAGCGGGAGGTTCCCCCACACCGGGGAGCTGTTTTTT
NA	TRBV10-3	NA	TRBJ2-7	CAISEGSEQYF	TGTGCCATCAGTGAGGGTAGCGAGCAGTACTTC
NA	TRBV29-1	NA	TRBJ2-7	CSATQGDEQYF	TGCAGCGCCACACAGGGAGACGAGCAGTACTTC
TRBD2	TRBV2	NA	TRBJ2-1	CAGGLAGINEQFF	TGTGCCGGGGGACTAGCGGGGATCAATGAGCAGTTCTTC